These 26 T cell receptor beta chains were all obtained from the same sample, sequenced in a study of tumor and adjacent non-tumor tissue in lung cancer (dated by TCRdb to 2016 to 2019). Libraries were built with multiplex PCR. Sequencing relied on an Illumina HiSeq 2500. Following protocols modified from ARM-PCR, the researchers constructed TCRbeta libraries through three rounds of nested PCR with primers (Table S4). In-frame beta chains were kept once TCRdb had trimmed the public reads at Q25 with fastp and called clones with MiXCR. Rows matching on CDR3 protein sequence are summarized as one entry with the most common DNA and genes. The sample contains approximately 71,000 distinct CDR3 sequences, 55% to 70% of them found a single time. The ten largest clones capture 20% of the sample. Bulk unsorted tissue served as the source for RNA extraction, and RNA quality was assessed using a NanoDrop ND-1000 and an Agilent 2100.

The sample taken for sequencing was lung tumor tissue. These receptors were obtained from a man aged 50-59 years with non-small cell lung cancer.

The sample holds many counts of this clonotype. The chain combines TRBV4-1 with TRBJ2-1, with D perhaps matching TRBD1 (6 bases). Trimming stripped 0 bases from V and 4 bases from J, with 22 bases between. Germline V lookup: CDR1 MGHRA, CDR2 YSYEKL. The CDR3 contains 19 residues. Here the CDR3 DNA reads TGCGCCAGCAGCCAAGAGGGTCTTCCAGGTCGTAGGGGGTACAATGAGCAGTTCTTC. It codes for CASSQEGLPGRRGYNEQFF.

Note on this clonotype: The germline gene is not matched at one end of the junction; a read error may be the cause. The chain recombines TRBV4-2 with TRBJ2-3; 7 bases are a match to TRBD2. The germline gives CDR1 LGHNA, CDR2 YNFKEQ. CDR3 length: 15 amino acids. The CDR3 region is CANSQAGPGADTQYF. The DNA of the CDR3 is TGTGCCAACAGCCAAGCGGGACCAGGAGCAGATACGCAGTATTTT.

As regards this clonotype: A much larger clone sits a single nucleotide away, making a read error possible. The chain has TRBV5-6 and TRBJ2-7; D perhaps matches TRBD1 (5 bases). Looked up from germline, CDR1 is SGHDT and CDR2 is YYEEEE. There are 12 residues in the CDR3. CDR3 DNA: TGTACCAGCAGCTCGACAGCCTACGAGCAGTACTTC. Translated, it gives CTSSSTAYEQYF.

This clonotype was seen only a few times. The chain links TRBV11-2 to TRBJ2-3; maybe TRBD2 (5 bases). Germline CDR1 is SGHAT and CDR2 is FQNNGV. The CDR3 totals 14 residues. V was trimmed by 3 bases and J by 1 base, leaving 8 bases between them. The CDR3 nucleotides are TGTGCCAGCAGCTTTCAACTAGGCACAGATACGCAGTATTTT. Its protein product is CASSFQLGTDTQYF.

Remarks on this clonotype: One end of the junction does not line up with germline, which may come from a read error. The rearrangement joins TRBV10-3 to TRBJ1-2; 7 bases are shared with TRBD1. The CDR3 runs to 14 residues. Germline loops: CDR1 ENHRY, CDR2 SYGVKD. CDR3 loop: CAISELGQNHGYTF. Here the CDR3 DNA reads TGTGCCATCAGTGAGTTGGGACAGAACCATGGCTACACGTTC.

A note on this clonotype: The junction shows a germline mismatch at one end, possibly a read error. The chain is built from TRBV10-3 and TRBJ2-3; TRBD1 matches 7 bases. Germline V gene sequence: CDR1 ENHRY, CDR2 SYGVKD. The CDR3 has 17 amino acids. CDR3 DNA sequence: TGTGCAATCAGTGCCTCCGGTACACAGGGGCTCACAGATACGCAGTATTTT. This codes for CAISASGTQGLTDTQYF.

This clonotype was seen repeatedly, ten times or more. J is TRBJ1-5 and V is TRBV12-3 or TRBV12-4; 7 bases fit TRBD1. The CDR3 covers 14 residues. The trim removed 5 bases at V and 5 bases at J, leaving 6 bases unmatched. DNA for the CDR3: TGTGCCAGCAGTCCCCAGCAGGGGGATCAGCCCCAGCATTTT. It encodes CASSPQQGDQPQHF.

Remarks on this clonotype: A much larger clonotype is one base distant, so this may be a read error. The genes are TRBV6-6 and TRBJ2-6; 7 nucleotides align to TRBD1. The ends lost 10 bases at V and 0 bases at J; junction bases unmatched: 12. Germline lookup yields CDR1 MNHNY and CDR2 SVGAGI (reference sequence). CDR3 length equals 17 residues. In DNA form, the CDR3 reads TGTGCCACTCGGGGAACAGGGGTGATCTCTGGGGCCAACGTCCTGACTTTC. This gives the protein CATRGTGVISGANVLTF.

This clonotype occurred many times. This chain joins TRBV7-9 and TRBJ1-2, with a possible D match to TRBD1 (6 bases). The V end was cut by 5 bases, the J end by 4 bases, with 11 bases between. CDR1 and CDR2 (germline): SEHNR, FQNEAQ (reference sequence). CDR3 length: 13 residues. This CDR3 is CASSQGITYGYTF. The CDR3 DNA follows: TGTGCCAGCAGCCAGGGGATTACCTATGGCTACACCTTC.

The CDR3 DNA is TGCAGTGCTAGAATTCCGAGACAGGGGCGCTACGAGCAGTACTTC. Translation gives CSARIPRQGRYEQYF. This chain links TRBV20-1 with TRBJ2-7; 8 bases map to TRBD1. CDR1 is DFQATT, CDR2 SNEGSKA, per germline (reference sequence). V was pared by 2 bases and J by 3 bases, with 9 bases of the junction left unmatched. The CDR3 runs to 15 residues.

This clonotype was seen only a few times. The rearrangement uses TRBV11-2 and TRBJ1-6; TRBD1 aligns across 7 bases. CDR3 size: 18 residues. Germline CDR1 SGHAT, CDR2 FQNNGV. Trimming at V came to 8 bases and at J to 1 base, leaving 14 bases not matched to a gene. CDR3: CASGPRAGGSSYNSPLHF. Written as DNA, the CDR3 is TGTGCCAGCGGCCCCCGAGCAGGGGGGAGTTCCTATAATTCACCCCTCCACTTT. The full variable domain, in which reference TRBV11-2 and TRBJ1-6 provide the parts outside the CDR3, is EAGVAQSPRYKIIEKRQSVAFWCNPISGHATLYWYQQILGQGPKLLIQFQNNGVVDDSQLPKDRFSAERLKGVDSTLKIQPAKLEDSAVYLCASGPRAGGSSYNSPLHFGNGTRLTVT.

Points on this clonotype: The junction departs from germline at one end; a sequencing error may be responsible. The chain combines TRBV10-3 with TRBJ2-7, with 9 positions matching TRBD1. This CDR3 is built from 14 residues. CDR1 and CDR2 (germline): ENHRY, SYGVKD. As DNA, the CDR3 is TGTGCCATCAATCGGAGGACAGGGGTCTACGAGCACTACTTC. Its protein product is CAINRRTGVYEHYF.

Comments on this clonotype: Relative to the germline gene, one junction end is altered; a read error may explain this. The V gene is TRBV6-5, the J gene TRBJ1-2; 8 nucleotides align to TRBD1. This CDR3 region has 16 residues. The germline V gene has CDR1 MNHEY and CDR2 SVGAGI. The CDR3 region is CVSSSRPTGDVNGYTF. Here the CDR3 DNA reads TGTGTCAGCAGCTCCCGCCCGACAGGGGATGTTAATGGCTACACCTTC.

A note on this clonotype: The junction does not match germline at one end; this may be a read error. The J gene is TRBJ1-1, the V gene TRBV19; D is possibly TRBD1 (5 bases). Germline loops: CDR1 LNHDA, CDR2 SQIVND (reference sequence). This CDR3 region has 12 residues. In DNA form, the CDR3 reads TGTGCCAATAGTAAAGACAGCACTGAAGCTTTCTTT. Residues: CANSKDSTEAFF. Drawing the rest from reference TRBV19 and TRBJ1-1, the complete variable domain is DGGITQSPKYLFRKEGQNVTLSCEQNLNHDAMYWYRQDPGQGLRLIYYSQIVNDFQKGDIAEGYSVSREKKESFPLTVTSAQKNPTAFYLCANSKDSTEAFFGQGTRLTVV.

To note about this clonotype: The junction differs from germline at one of its ends, possibly a read error. The V gene is TRBV5-5, the J gene TRBJ2-3, with 7 nucleotides matching TRBD1. In germline, CDR1 is SGHKS, CDR2 YYEKEE (reference sequence). CDR3 length: 16 residues. CDR3 bases: TGTGCCAGTAGCCCGTTGTTGACAGGGATCACAGATACGCAGAATTTT. The encoded protein is CASSPLLTGITDTQNF.

This clonotype was observed a handful of times. This chain links TRBV2 with TRBJ1-1; the D is unclear. This CDR3 comprises 14 residues. Germline lookup yields CDR1 SNHLY and CDR2 FYNNEI. Trimming pared 4 bases from V and 2 bases from J, leaving 11 bases between. The CDR3 DNA sequence: TGTGCCAGCAGTGCCCAGAGGGCAAACACTGAAGCTTTCTTT. Translating it yields CASSAQRANTEAFF.

The rearrangement links TRBV4-1 to TRBJ2-5; 7 nucleotides align to TRBD2. J lost 3 bases, V lost 6 bases, and 13 bases had no gene match. There are 16 residues in the CDR3. In germline, CDR1 is MGHRA, CDR2 YSYEKL. CDR3 coding DNA: TGCGCCAGCAGTCAAAGCCGAGGACTAGTTGAAGAGACCCAGTACTTC. Encoded protein: CASSQSRGLVEETQYF.

This clonotype was counted a single time. One base away lies a much larger clone, so this may be a sequencing read error. The chain joins TRBV28 to TRBJ2-1; D not certain. The germline gives CDR1 MDHEN, CDR2 SYDVKM. CDR3 length: 11 residues. V lost 10 bases to trimming and J lost 4 bases, with 8 bases between them. The CDR3 protein is CANERYNEQFF. In nucleotides, the CDR3 is TGTGCCAACGAGAGATACAATGAGCAGTTCTTC. Full variable domain (outside the CDR3, taken from reference TRBV28 and TRBJ2-1): DVKVTQSSRYLVKRTGEKVFLECVQDMDHENMFWYRQDPGLGLRLIYFSYDVKMKEKGDIPEGYSVSREKKERFSLILESASTNQTSMYLCANERYNEQFFGPGTRLTVL.

In its sample, this clonotype was seen many times. V usage is TRBV29-1 and J usage is TRBJ2-2, with TRBD2 as a possible D gene (5 bases). The CDR3 is 13 amino acids. The ends were cut back, 7 bases at V and 4 bases at J, with 13 bases in the middle. CDR1 and CDR2 from the germline V gene are SQVTM and ANQGSEA. The CDR3 nucleotides read TGCAGCGGGAGGCAGGTGGCCACCGGGGAGCTGTTTTTT. Translating it yields CSGRQVATGELFF.

As concerns this clonotype: At one boundary the junction diverges from the germline segment, which might be a read error. The DNA for the CDR3 is TGTGCCAGCCTACAGGGGGCGAGGGCTAAAGCTATCTTT. Protein sequence: CASLQGARAKAIF. The rearrangement uses TRBV6-6 and TRBJ1-1; 9 bases line up with TRBD1. The CDR3 has 13 residues. Germline V gives CDR1 MNHNY, CDR2 SVGAGI (reference sequence).

This clonotype was seen repeatedly, ten times or more. The V call is TRBV10-2, the J call TRBJ2-5; D assignment may be TRBD1 or TRBD2 (5 bases each). V gave up 8 bases and J gave up 2 bases, with 12 bases separating them. CDR1 WSHSY and CDR2 SAAADI come from the germline V gene. The CDR3 length is 13 residues. The CDR3, as DNA: TGCGCCAGCGGTAGGGGACGGCAAGAGACCCAGTACTTC. It codes for CASGRGRQETQYF.

J is TRBJ2-4 and V is TRBV30, with a possible D match to TRBD1 (6 bases). CDR3 size: 14 residues. Germline loops: CDR1 GTSNPN, CDR2 SVGIG (reference sequence). V dropped 1 base and J dropped 1 base, with 8 bases sitting between them. For the CDR3, the DNA is TGTGCCTGGAGTGCCCAGGGGGCCAAAAACATTCAGTACTTC. This sequence encodes CAWSAQGAKNIQYF.

Ten or more counts support this clonotype. The rearrangement links TRBV4-1 to TRBJ1-5, with D unresolved. CDR1 is MGHRA, CDR2 YSYEKL, per germline. The length of the CDR3 is 22 residues. V gave up 4 bases and J gave up 3 bases, with 34 bases separating them. CDR3 nucleotides: TGCGCCAGCAGCCCCAAGCTACTGAACCGACGCACCAGCTATATATACAATCAGCCCCAGCATTTT. It encodes CASSPKLLNRRTSYIYNQPQHF.

The chain uses TRBV29-1 and TRBJ2-7; 9 bases are shared with TRBD2. V trimming: 5 bases; J trimming: 3 bases; junction bases outside the gene matches: 8. Germline loops: CDR1 SQVTM, CDR2 ANQGSEA. The CDR3 consists of 14 residues. In nucleotides, the CDR3 is TGCAGCGTTATATTAGTTAGCGGGAGCTACGAGCAGTACTTC. Residues: CSVILVSGSYEQYF.

About this clonotype itself: An end of the junction does not agree with germline; a read error may underlie this. CDR3 amino acids: CASSDGASNGYTF. Here the CDR3 DNA reads TGCGCCAGCAGCGATGGGGCAAGTAATGGCTACACTTTC. This chain links TRBV10-2 with TRBJ1-2, with D possibly being TRBD1 (5 bases). The V gene's germline CDR1 is WSHSY and CDR2 SAAADI. This CDR3 spans 13 amino acids.

The chain has TRBV6-5 and TRBJ2-3; TRBD1 aligns across 7 bases. Germline CDR1 is MNHEY and CDR2 is SVGAGI. V trimming: 8 bases; J trimming: 1 base; junction bases outside the gene matches: 9. The CDR3 has 15 amino acids. The CDR3 coding sequence is TGTGCCAGCCTCTCGACAGGGTGTGGCACAGATACGCAGTATTTT. It specifies CASLSTGCGTDTQYF.